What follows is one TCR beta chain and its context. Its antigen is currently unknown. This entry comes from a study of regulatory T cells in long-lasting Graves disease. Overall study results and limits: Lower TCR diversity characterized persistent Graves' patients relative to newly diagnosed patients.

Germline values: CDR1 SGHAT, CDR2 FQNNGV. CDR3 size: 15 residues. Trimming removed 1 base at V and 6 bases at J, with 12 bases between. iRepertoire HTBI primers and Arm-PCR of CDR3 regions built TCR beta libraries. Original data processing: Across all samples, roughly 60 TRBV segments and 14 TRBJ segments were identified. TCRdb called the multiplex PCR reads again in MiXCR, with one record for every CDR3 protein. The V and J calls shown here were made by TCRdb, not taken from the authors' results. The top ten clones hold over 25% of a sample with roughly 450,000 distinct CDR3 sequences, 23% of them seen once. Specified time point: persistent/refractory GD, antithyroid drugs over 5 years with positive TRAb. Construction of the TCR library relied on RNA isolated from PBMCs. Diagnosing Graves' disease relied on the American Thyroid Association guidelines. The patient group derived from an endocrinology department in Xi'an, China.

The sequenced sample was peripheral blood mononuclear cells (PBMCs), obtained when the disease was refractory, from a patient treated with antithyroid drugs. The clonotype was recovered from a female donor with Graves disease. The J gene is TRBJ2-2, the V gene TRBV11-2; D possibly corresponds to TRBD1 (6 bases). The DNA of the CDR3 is TGTGCCAGCAGCTTAGTTCCAGGGGACCCCGGGGAGCTGTTTTTT. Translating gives CASSLVPGDPGELFF.